This is a list of T cell receptor beta chains from one sample in a study of blood T cell repertoires in COVID-19. Assay: immunoSEQ multiplex PCR; the TCRdb copy retains only in-frame clones and omits some. The sample lists 200,000 to 300,000 clones, 84% occurring once. The sample comprised peripheral blood. The receptors stem from a man aged 35 to 55 who had recovered from COVID-19. Both conserved end residues are part of each CDR3. Size values are once, few and many counts, or a class for expanded clones, and some rows have none.

V,J,size,CDR3
TRBV4-3,TRBJ2-7,.,CASSQDRSLRDEQYF
TRBV5-1,TRBJ1-3,.,CASSSGGIGNTIYF
TRBV6-6,TRBJ2-7,.,CASGGWDYEQYF
TRBV19,TRBJ2-1,.,CASQPGQATYNEQFF
TRBV6-2/TRBV6-3,TRBJ2-2,.,CASSYPSVGELFF
TRBV3-1/TRBV3-2,TRBJ2-3,.,CASSQDWRPTGTQYF
TRBV4-3,TRBJ1-4,once,CASSQDQSLEKLFF
TRBV19,TRBJ1-4,once,CASSINDRGVGGLFF
TRBV27,TRBJ2-3,.,CASKEIGTERGSTDTQYF
TRBV9,TRBJ2-7,.,CASSAVAGAYEQYF
TRBV7-9,TRBJ2-5,.,CASSLLSFEETQYF
TRBV6-5,TRBJ2-7,.,CASSTYYEQYF
TRBV7-9,TRBJ2-2,.,CASSLAVSGSWYTGELFF
TRBV5-1,TRBJ1-5,.,CASSLVRQLTYSNQPQHF
TRBV6-2/TRBV6-3,TRBJ2-7,.,CASSIDSSYEQYF
TRBV19,TRBJ2-1,.,CASRIDYTTYNEQFF
TRBV30,TRBJ2-2,.,CAWSVHLGVDTGELFF
TRBV9,TRBJ2-7,once,CASSVAAGVGYEQYF
TRBV7-2,TRBJ1-1,.,CASSSRTGRFAEAFF
TRBV18,TRBJ1-1,.,CASSPWNRGDTEAFF